A selection of T cell receptor beta chains follows, all from one sample in a study of T cell responses to AZD1222 COVID-19 vaccine. Method: immunoSEQ multiplex PCR; TCRdb's copy keeps in-frame clones and lacks some. The sample has 200,000 or so clones; approximately 93% are singletons. The source was peripheral blood, collected 28 days after the second AZD1222 dose. All receptors come from an adult who received the AZD1222 COVID-19 vaccine. CDR3s include the opening cysteine and the closing phenylalanine or tryptophan. The order of the fields is D gene, V gene, clone size, J gene, CDR3 protein, CDR3 DNA. The D gene is left open where the match is weak. Where a row states a size, it is once, few, many or the class of an expanded clone; other rows omit it.

d_gene: -; v_gene: TRBV6-2/TRBV6-3; abundance: -; j_gene: TRBJ2-2; CDR3aa: CASSGHMGGELFF; CDR3nt: TGTGCCAGCAGCGGACATATGGGCGGGGAGCTGTTTTTT
d_gene: TRBD1; v_gene: TRBV4-1; abundance: -; j_gene: TRBJ1-1; CDR3aa: CASSQPRGMNTEAFF; CDR3nt: TGCGCCAGCAGCCAACCCAGGGGGATGAACACTGAAGCTTTCTTT
d_gene: -; v_gene: TRBV11-2; abundance: -; j_gene: TRBJ1-1; CDR3aa: CASSTGSPGNTEAFF; CDR3nt: TGTGCCAGCAGCACAGGGAGTCCAGGGAACACTGAAGCTTTCTTT
d_gene: -; v_gene: TRBV5-1; abundance: -; j_gene: TRBJ2-7; CDR3aa: CASSLVGGYEQYF; CDR3nt: TGCGCCAGCAGCTTGGTGGGGGGCTACGAGCAGTACTTC
d_gene: -; v_gene: TRBV6-5; abundance: -; j_gene: TRBJ1-1; CDR3aa: CASRRHNSGATEAFF; CDR3nt: TGTGCCAGCAGGCGCCATAACTCAGGGGCCACGGAAGCTTTCTTT
d_gene: -; v_gene: TRBV5-1; abundance: once; j_gene: TRBJ1-1; CDR3aa: CASSLTAMNTEAFF; CDR3nt: TGCGCCAGCAGCTTGACAGCTATGAACACTGAAGCTTTCTTT
d_gene: -; v_gene: TRBV27; abundance: -; j_gene: TRBJ2-7; CDR3aa: CASSLAPYSYEQYF; CDR3nt: TGTGCCAGCAGTTTAGCACCTTACTCCTACGAGCAGTACTTC
d_gene: -; v_gene: TRBV3-1/TRBV3-2; abundance: -; j_gene: TRBJ1-2; CDR3aa: CASSQDRGVYGYTF; CDR3nt: TGTGCCAGCAGCCAAGATAGAGGAGTTTATGGCTACACCTTC
d_gene: TRBD2; v_gene: TRBV3-1/TRBV3-2; abundance: once; j_gene: TRBJ2-5; CDR3aa: CASSQDPRGEETQYF; CDR3nt: TGTGCCAGCAGCCAAGATCCACGGGGGGAAGAGACCCAGTACTTC
d_gene: TRBD2; v_gene: TRBV6-4; abundance: -; j_gene: TRBJ2-2; CDR3aa: CASSHRLAGALAGELFF; CDR3nt: TGTGCCAGCAGTCACCGGCTAGCGGGGGCTCTCGCCGGGGAGCTGTTTTTT
d_gene: TRBD2; v_gene: TRBV9; abundance: -; j_gene: TRBJ2-7; CDR3aa: CASSVTSGTYEQYF; CDR3nt: TGTGCCAGCAGTGTGACTAGCGGTACCTACGAGCAGTACTTC
d_gene: -; v_gene: TRBV7-3; abundance: -; j_gene: TRBJ2-5; CDR3aa: CASSRSISETQYF; CDR3nt: TGTGCCAGCAGCCGATCCATCTCGGAGACCCAGTACTTC
d_gene: -; v_gene: TRBV10-3; abundance: -; j_gene: TRBJ1-1; CDR3aa: CAIHRGLNTEAFF; CDR3nt: TGTGCCATCCATAGAGGATTGAACACTGAAGCTTTCTTT
d_gene: -; v_gene: TRBV6-5; abundance: -; j_gene: TRBJ2-1; CDR3aa: CASKEISNRYNEQFF; CDR3nt: TGTGCCAGCAAAGAGATCTCGAATCGCTACAATGAGCAGTTCTTC
d_gene: TRBD2; v_gene: TRBV7-2; abundance: once; j_gene: TRBJ2-5; CDR3aa: CASSFVAGGGETQYF; CDR3nt: TGTGCCAGCAGCTTTGTAGCGGGGGGAGGAGAGACCCAGTACTTC
d_gene: -; v_gene: TRBV7-2; abundance: -; j_gene: TRBJ1-6; CDR3aa: CASSLLGQTYNSPLHF; CDR3nt: TGTGCCAGCAGCTTATTAGGACAGACATATAATTCACCCCTCCACTTT
d_gene: -; v_gene: TRBV12-3/TRBV12-4; abundance: once; j_gene: TRBJ1-2; CDR3aa: CASSLADGGYTF; CDR3nt: TGTGCCAGCAGTTTAGCAGATGGGGGCTACACCTTC
d_gene: -; v_gene: TRBV6-5; abundance: -; j_gene: TRBJ2-5; CDR3aa: CASSYSGGQETQYF; CDR3nt: TGTGCCAGCAGTTACTCGGGCGGACAAGAGACCCAGTACTTC
d_gene: -; v_gene: TRBV30; abundance: -; j_gene: TRBJ1-5; CDR3aa: CAWSAHMGNQPQHF; CDR3nt: TGTGCCTGGAGTGCCCACATGGGTAATCAGCCCCAGCATTTT
d_gene: -; v_gene: TRBV29-1; abundance: -; j_gene: TRBJ2-7; CDR3aa: CSVGGGGGYEQYF; CDR3nt: TGCAGCGTTGGAGGGGGGGGTGGTTACGAGCAGTACTTC